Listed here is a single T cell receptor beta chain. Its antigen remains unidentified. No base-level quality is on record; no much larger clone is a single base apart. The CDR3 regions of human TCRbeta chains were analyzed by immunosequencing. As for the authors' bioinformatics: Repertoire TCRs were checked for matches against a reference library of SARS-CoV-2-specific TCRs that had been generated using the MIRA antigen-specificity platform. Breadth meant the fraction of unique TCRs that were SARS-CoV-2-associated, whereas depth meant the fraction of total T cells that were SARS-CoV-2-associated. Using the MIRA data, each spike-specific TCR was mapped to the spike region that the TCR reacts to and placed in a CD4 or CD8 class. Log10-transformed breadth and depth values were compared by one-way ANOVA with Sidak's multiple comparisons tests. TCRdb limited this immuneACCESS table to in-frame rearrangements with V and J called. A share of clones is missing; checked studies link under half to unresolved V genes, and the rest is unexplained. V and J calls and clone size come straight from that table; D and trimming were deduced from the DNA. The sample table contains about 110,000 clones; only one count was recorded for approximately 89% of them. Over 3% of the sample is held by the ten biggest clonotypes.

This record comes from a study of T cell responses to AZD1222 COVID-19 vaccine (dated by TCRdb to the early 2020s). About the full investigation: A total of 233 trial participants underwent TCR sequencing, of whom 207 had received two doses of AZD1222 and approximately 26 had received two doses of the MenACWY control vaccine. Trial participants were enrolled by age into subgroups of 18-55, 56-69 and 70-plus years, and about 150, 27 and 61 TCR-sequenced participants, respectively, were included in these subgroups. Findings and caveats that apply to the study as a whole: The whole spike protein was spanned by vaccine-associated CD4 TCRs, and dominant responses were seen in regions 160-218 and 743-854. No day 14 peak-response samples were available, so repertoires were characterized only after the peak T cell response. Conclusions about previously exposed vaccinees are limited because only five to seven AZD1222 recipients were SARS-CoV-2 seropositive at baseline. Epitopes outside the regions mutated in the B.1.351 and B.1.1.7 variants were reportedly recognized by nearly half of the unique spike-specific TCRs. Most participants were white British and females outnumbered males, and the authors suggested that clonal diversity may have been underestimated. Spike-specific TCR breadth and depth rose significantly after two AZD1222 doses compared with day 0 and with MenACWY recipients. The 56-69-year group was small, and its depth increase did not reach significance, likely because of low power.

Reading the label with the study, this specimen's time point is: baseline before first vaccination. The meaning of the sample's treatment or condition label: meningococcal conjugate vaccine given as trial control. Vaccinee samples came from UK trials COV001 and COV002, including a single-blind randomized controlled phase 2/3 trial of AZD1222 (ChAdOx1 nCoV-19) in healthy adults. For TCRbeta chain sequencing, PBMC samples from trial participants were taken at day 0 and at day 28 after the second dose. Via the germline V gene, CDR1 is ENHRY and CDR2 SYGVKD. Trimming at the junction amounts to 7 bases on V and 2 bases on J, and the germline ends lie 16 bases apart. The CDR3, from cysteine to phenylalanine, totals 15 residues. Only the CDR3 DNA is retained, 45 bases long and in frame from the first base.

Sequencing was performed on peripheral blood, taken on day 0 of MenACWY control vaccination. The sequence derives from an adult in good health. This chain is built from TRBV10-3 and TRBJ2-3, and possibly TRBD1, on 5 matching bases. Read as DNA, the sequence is TGTGCCATCAATAAACAGGCGACGGACACAGATACGCAGTATTTT. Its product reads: CAINKQATDTDTQYF.